Listed here are 32 T cell receptor beta chains from one sample, sequenced in a study of cytomegalovirus exposure and HLA in healthy donors. A multiplex PCR was run with 60 Vbeta primers and 13 Jbeta primers. Libraries were prepared by immunoSEQ multiplex PCR; TCRdb keeps only in-frame clonotypes and omits some of them. The table has roughly 130,000 clones, over 60% seen once. Sequenced: PBMCs. The source is a woman in her thirties or forties in good health and CMV-seropositive.

The rearrangement uses TRBV5-1 and TRBJ2-1, with 8 bases lining up with TRBD1. The CDR3 runs to 15 residues. V shed 0 bases and J 1 base; nucleotides not matched to a gene: 0. Germline V gives CDR1 SGHRS, CDR2 YFSETQ. The CDR3 loop reads CASSLGDRSYNEQFF. DNA for the CDR3: TGCGCCAGCAGCTTGGGGGACAGGTCCTACAATGAGCAGTTCTTC.

This chain joins TRBV6-1 and TRBJ1-6; 10 positions agree with TRBD1. Unmatched junction bases numbered 5, after V lost 6 bases and J lost 9 bases. CDR1 is MNHNS and CDR2 is SASEGT in the germline V gene. This CDR3 is 14 amino acids long. CDR3 protein: CASSPGQGTSPLHF. Here the CDR3 DNA reads TGTGCCAGCAGCCCGGGACAGGGGACTTCACCCCTCCACTTT.

This clone was counted a few times. The chain has TRBV18 and TRBJ2-3, with D possibly being TRBD1 (5 bases). Trimming took 2 bases from V and 4 from J, leaving 10 bases between them. The CDR3 sequence is 14 residues long. Germline CDR1 is KGHSH and CDR2 is LQKENI. The CDR3, as DNA: TGTGCCAGCTCACCATGGCAGGGCGCAGATACGCAGTATTTT. It encodes CASSPWQGADTQYF.

The gene calls are TRBV11-2 and TRBJ1-2, with D possibly matching TRBD1 (5 bases). Germline CDR1 is SGHAT and CDR2 is FQNNGV. The CDR3 covers 15 residues. The germline V and J ends were trimmed by 0 bases and 6 bases, with 14 bases remaining between them. The CDR3 DNA sequence: TGTGCCAGCAGCTTAGAGGGGCACAAGTCTGATGGCTACACCTTC. Translated: CASSLEGHKSDGYTF.

Here the CDR3 reads CSVERYGYTF. The CDR3 DNA follows: TGCAGCGTTGAGAGGTATGGCTACACCTTC. This chain links TRBV29-1 with TRBJ1-2; no reliable D call. Germline V gene data show CDR1 as SQVTM and CDR2 as ANQGSEA. Trimming stripped 3 bases from V and 5 bases from J, with 4 bases between. The CDR3 loop spans 10 amino acids.

This sequence joins TRBV9 and TRBJ1-2, with D unclear. The CDR3 is 13 residues long. V was shortened by 0 bases and J by 6 bases, with 9 bases between the two germline ends. Germline assignment: CDR1 SGDLS and CDR2 YYNGEE. The chain's CDR3 is CASSVGNRDGYTF. CDR3 nucleotides: TGTGCCAGCAGCGTAGGGAATCGGGATGGCTACACCTTC.

V gene TRBV12-5 combines with J gene TRBJ1-4; 7 bases line up with TRBD1. Trimming at V came to 3 bases and at J to 8 bases, leaving 6 bases not matched to a gene. Germline CDR1 LGHNT, CDR2 FRNRAP. The CDR3 extends over 14 amino acids. The CDR3 loop is CASGFYQGGEKLFF. CDR3 nucleotides: TGTGCTAGTGGTTTTTACCAGGGGGGCGAAAAACTGTTTTTT.

V usage is TRBV6-1 and J usage is TRBJ2-3; 14 nucleotides agree with TRBD2. Germline trimming cut 7 bases from V and 4 bases from J; bases unmatched to any gene: 4. The CDR3 loop spans 15 amino acids. The germline gives CDR1 MNHNS, CDR2 SASEGT. CDR3 coding DNA: TGTGCCAGCAATAGACTAGCGGGGGGGGCAGATACGCAGTATTTT. Translating gives CASNRLAGGADTQYF.

This chain joins TRBV18 and TRBJ1-5; TRBD1 matches at 8 bases. After removal of 4 bases from V and 2 bases from J, the junction contained 7 bases not matched to a gene. The CDR3 sequence is 16 residues long. In germline, CDR1 is KGHSH, CDR2 LQKENI. CDR3 sequence: CASSLTTGGGNQPQHF. Here the CDR3 DNA reads TGTGCCAGCTCACTAACCACAGGGGGAGGCAATCAGCCCCAGCATTTT.

This clone was observed once. The chain has TRBV29-1 and TRBJ1-1; 7 nucleotides align to TRBD1. V dropped 5 bases and J dropped 5; count of bases not matched to a gene: 5. The CDR3 runs to 12 residues. CDR1 is SQVTM, CDR2 ANQGSEA, per germline. This chain's CDR3 is CSVNTGVTEAFF. Written as DNA, the CDR3 is TGCAGCGTTAATACAGGGGTGACTGAAGCTTTCTTT.

The DNA for the CDR3 is TGTGCCAGCAGTGCTTTGGGTCAGGGAAGGACCCAGTACTTC. Protein product: CASSALGQGRTQYF. The rearrangement joins TRBV2 to TRBJ2-5; tentatively, D is TRBD1 (5 bases). The V and J ends lost 4 bases and 7 bases respectively, with 16 bases between them. Germline CDR1 is SNHLY and CDR2 is FYNNEI. The CDR3 has 14 amino acids.

This clone has more than one count but fewer than ten. The chain joins TRBV7-3 to TRBJ2-7; D is possibly TRBD2 (6 bases). The CDR3 length is 16 residues. The V gene lost 4 bases and the J gene lost 4 bases, with 20 bases spanning the gap. CDR1 and CDR2 (germline): SGHTA, FQGTGA. The CDR3 sequence: CASSWAGQGNQYEQYF. DNA of the CDR3: TGTGCCAGCAGCTGGGCGGGGCAGGGTAATCAATACGAGCAGTACTTC.

The rearrangement links TRBV27 to TRBJ1-2; tentatively, D is TRBD1 (6 bases). The CDR3 contains 14 residues. Germline assignment: CDR1 MNHEY and CDR2 SMNVEV (reference sequence). V lost 3 bases, J lost 7 bases, and 15 bases lay in between. The CDR3 region is CASSFSAGVRGYTF. In nucleotides, the CDR3 is TGTGCCAGCAGTTTTAGCGCAGGGGTGCGTGGCTACACCTTC.

The CDR3 coding sequence is TGTGCCAGCAGTGAAATCAGAGGGGTCGCGGGAAACTATGGCTACACCTTC. Translated: CASSEIRGVAGNYGYTF. The genes are TRBV25-1 and TRBJ1-2; D perhaps matches TRBD1 (5 bases). The germline CDR1 and CDR2 sequences are MGHDK and SYGVNS. Deletions cut 2 bases from V and 2 bases from J, with 18 bases between. There are 17 residues in the CDR3.

V gene TRBV30 combines with J gene TRBJ2-3; 7 bases are a match to TRBD2. CDR3 length: 15 residues. From germline, CDR1 is GTSNPN and CDR2 SVGIG (reference sequence). With 4 bases clipped from V and 0 bases from J, the junction kept 7 bases outside the gene matches. The CDR3 DNA reads TGTGCCTGGAAAAGGGACTACCTTAGCACAGATACGCAGTATTTT. The encoded protein is CAWKRDYLSTDTQYF.

This chain connects TRBV11-3 to TRBJ2-2, with unresolved D. This CDR3 has 13 amino acids. CDR1 is SGHNT and CDR2 is YENEEA in the germline V gene. V lost 4 bases and J 7 bases, leaving 10 bases between the germline ends. CDR3 nucleotides: TGTGCCAGCAGCTCCCGAGTCCTCGGGGAGCTGTTTTTT. Translated, it gives CASSSRVLGELFF. The full variable domain, in which reference TRBV11-3 and TRBJ2-2 provide the parts outside the CDR3, is EAGVVQSPRYKIIEKKQPVAFWCNPISGHNTLYWYLQNLGQGPELLIRYENEEAVDDSQLPKDRFSAERLKGVDSTLKIQPAELGDSAVYLCASSSRVLGELFFGEGSRLTVL.

The chain is built from TRBV11-3 and TRBJ2-1; 7 nucleotides align to TRBD2. Trimming removed 1 base from V and 3 bases from J; junction bases left unmatched: 3. The CDR3 contains 15 residues. Looked up from germline, CDR1 is SGHNT and CDR2 is YENEEA. CDR3 loop: CASSLGGGSYNEQFF. The CDR3 DNA reads as TGTGCCAGCAGCTTAGGTGGCGGGAGCTACAATGAGCAGTTCTTC.

This sequence joins TRBV25-1 and TRBJ2-7, with D possibly matching TRBD1 (5 bases). Trimming took off 5 bases at V and 2 bases at J, with 13 bases between the two ends. Germline CDR1 and CDR2: MGHDK and SYGVNS. This CDR3 region has 14 residues. The CDR3 loop is CASSTDSRPYEQYF. The CDR3 bases are TGTGCCAGCAGTACTGACAGCCGCCCCTACGAGCAGTACTTC.

The genes are TRBV18 and TRBJ2-1, with TRBD1 matching 12 bases. The length of the CDR3 is 14 residues. V lost 3 bases and J lost 12; bases outside the gene matches: 6. Germline V gene lookup returns CDR1 KGHSH and CDR2 LQKENI. In nucleotides, the CDR3 is TGTGCCAGCTCACCGGGGACAGGGGGCTTTCGGCAGTTCTTC. Encoded protein: CASSPGTGGFRQFF.

The chain employs TRBV5-6 and TRBJ2-7, with 9 bases aligning to TRBD1. This CDR3 region has 15 residues. The V gene end was trimmed by 4 bases and the J gene end by 4 bases; junction bases not matched to a gene: 9. CDR1 and CDR2 from the germline V gene are SGHDT and YYEEEE. The CDR3 is CASSPGGQGTYEQYF. CDR3 DNA sequence: TGTGCCAGCAGCCCGGGGGGACAGGGCACATACGAGCAGTACTTC. Full variable domain (remainder filled in from reference TRBV5-6 and TRBJ2-7): DAGVTQSPTHLIKTRGQQVTLRCSPKSGHDTVSWYQQALGQGPQFIFQYYEEEERQRGNFPDRFSGHQFPNYSSELNVNALLLGDSALYLCASSPGGQGTYEQYFGPGTRLTVT.

J is TRBJ1-5 and V is TRBV7-9, with D perhaps matching TRBD1 (5 bases). This CDR3 has 15 residues. Deletions cut 2 bases from V and 1 base from J, with 9 bases between. CDR1 SEHNR and CDR2 FQNEAQ come from the germline V gene (reference sequence). The CDR3 is CASSLSGGSNQPQHF. The CDR3 coding sequence is TGTGCCAGCAGCTTATCGGGGGGGAGCAATCAGCCCCAGCATTTT.

This chain's CDR3 is CATSGQGNQPQHF. The CDR3 nucleotides read TGTGCCACCTCCGGACAGGGCAATCAGCCCCAGCATTTT. The V call is TRBV19, the J call TRBJ1-5; 7 positions agree with TRBD1. The germline gives CDR1 LNHDA, CDR2 SQIVND (reference sequence). The CDR3 is 13 residues long. V lost 10 bases to trimming and J lost 2 bases; unmatched junction nucleotides: 5. Looking up the rest from reference TRBV19 and TRBJ1-5 gives the full variable domain: DGGITQSPKYLFRKEGQNVTLSCEQNLNHDAMYWYRQDPGQGLRLIYYSQIVNDFQKGDIAEGYSVSREKKESFPLTVTSAQKNPTAFYLCATSGQGNQPQHFGDGTRLSIL.

This clone turned up a few times. J is TRBJ2-7 and V is TRBV6-6; D is ambiguous. Germline values: CDR1 MNHNY, CDR2 SVGAGI (reference sequence). V lost 2 bases and J lost 3, with 5 bases in between. The CDR3 contains 12 residues. The CDR3 bases are TGTGCCAGCAGTTACCTCGTCTACGAGCAGTACTTC. Its protein product is CASSYLVYEQYF.

Note on this clone: The germline gene is not matched at one end of the junction; a read error may be the cause. The V and J genes are TRBV5-6 and TRBJ2-7; TRBD1 matches at 8 bases. Looked up from germline, CDR1 is SGHDT and CDR2 is YYEEEE. There are 13 residues in the CDR3. The CDR3, as DNA: TGTGCCAGCAGCTCCAGGGGGCGCGAAGAGCAGTGCTTC. Translated: CASSSRGREEQCF.

The chain joins TRBV10-2 to TRBJ1-5; D remains ambiguous. CDR3 length: 15 residues. Per germline, CDR1 WSHSY and CDR2 SAAADI. Between the trimmed V and J ends, which lost 4 bases and 2 bases, there was a span of 12 bases. CDR3 nucleotide sequence: TGCGCCAGCAGTGGGACTCTCGGAGGCAATCAGCCCCAGCATTTT. The encoded protein is CASSGTLGGNQPQHF.

The chain combines TRBV28 with TRBJ1-2; unclear D gene. The germline CDR1 and CDR2 sequences are MDHEN and SYDVKM. Trimming removed 4 bases from V and 2 bases from J, with 8 bases in between. This CDR3 comprises 13 residues. The CDR3 nucleotides read TGTGCCAGCAGTTCCCCGGGAAACTATGGCTACACCTTC. Its translation: CASSSPGNYGYTF.

In its sample, this clone was seen a few times. J is TRBJ2-7 and V is TRBV10-2; 9 bases line up with TRBD2. Unmatched junction bases numbered 7, after V lost 8 bases and J lost 5 bases. Germline V gene data show CDR1 as WSHSY and CDR2 as SAAADI. The CDR3 is 13 amino acids. CDR3 region: CASLLRGGDEQYF. CDR3 nucleotide sequence: TGCGCCAGCCTGCTGCGGGGGGGCGACGAGCAGTACTTC.

The chain employs TRBV6-1 and TRBJ1-6; D perhaps matches TRBD1 (5 bases). The V gene's germline CDR1 is MNHNS and CDR2 SASEGT. The ends were cut back, 7 bases at V and 11 bases at J, with 12 bases in the middle. There are 12 residues in the CDR3. CDR3 sequence (DNA): TGTGCCAGCAATCAGGGTCGTCCACCCCTCCACTTT. Translating gives CASNQGRPPLHF.

The chain employs TRBV2 and TRBJ1-5; 12 nucleotides line up with TRBD1. The CDR3 runs 15 residues. V trimming: 6 bases; J trimming: 7 bases; junction bases outside the gene matches: 7. Germline lookup yields CDR1 SNHLY and CDR2 FYNNEI. The CDR3 spells CASRPTGTGGQPQHF. The CDR3 nucleotides are TGTGCCAGCAGACCCACCGGGACAGGGGGCCAGCCCCAGCATTTT. The complete variable domain, with remaining parts taken from reference TRBV2 and TRBJ1-5, reads EPEVTQTPSHQVTQMGQEVILRCVPISNHLYFYWYRQILGQKVEFLVSFYNNEISEKSEIFDDQFSVERPDGSNFTLKIRSTKLEDSAMYFCASRPTGTGGQPQHFGDGTRLSIL.

This chain joins TRBV28 and TRBJ1-4; 7 bases fit TRBD1. The CDR3 runs 14 residues. CDR1 and CDR2 from the germline V gene are MDHEN and SYDVKM. V lost 4 bases, J lost 8 bases, and 7 bases stayed unmatched. The CDR3 region has the DNA TGTGCCAGCAGTTCGACAGGGAGTGACGAAAAACTGTTTTTT. Its translation: CASSSTGSDEKLFF.

The chain uses TRBV5-1 and TRBJ1-6; TRBD1 aligns across 9 bases. The CDR3 has 17 residues. Germline CDR1 reads SGHRS; CDR2 reads YFSETQ. V shed 2 bases and J 7 bases; nucleotides not matched to a gene: 10. CDR3 sequence reads: CASSLIPFGTGNSPLHF. The CDR3 coding sequence is TGCGCCAGCAGCTTAATTCCCTTTGGGACAGGGAATTCACCCCTCCACTTT.

A note on this clone: The sample has other DNA sequences that encode this CDR3 too. This chain connects TRBV9 to TRBJ2-5; 8 positions agree with TRBD1. Germline values: CDR1 SGDLS, CDR2 YYNGEE. The V gene end was trimmed by 1 base and the J gene end by 1 base; junction bases not matched to a gene: 0. CDR3 length: 14 residues. The CDR3 spells CASSVQGAQETQYF. CDR3 nucleotide sequence: TGTGCCAGCAGCGTACAGGGGGCCCAAGAGACCCAGTACTTC.